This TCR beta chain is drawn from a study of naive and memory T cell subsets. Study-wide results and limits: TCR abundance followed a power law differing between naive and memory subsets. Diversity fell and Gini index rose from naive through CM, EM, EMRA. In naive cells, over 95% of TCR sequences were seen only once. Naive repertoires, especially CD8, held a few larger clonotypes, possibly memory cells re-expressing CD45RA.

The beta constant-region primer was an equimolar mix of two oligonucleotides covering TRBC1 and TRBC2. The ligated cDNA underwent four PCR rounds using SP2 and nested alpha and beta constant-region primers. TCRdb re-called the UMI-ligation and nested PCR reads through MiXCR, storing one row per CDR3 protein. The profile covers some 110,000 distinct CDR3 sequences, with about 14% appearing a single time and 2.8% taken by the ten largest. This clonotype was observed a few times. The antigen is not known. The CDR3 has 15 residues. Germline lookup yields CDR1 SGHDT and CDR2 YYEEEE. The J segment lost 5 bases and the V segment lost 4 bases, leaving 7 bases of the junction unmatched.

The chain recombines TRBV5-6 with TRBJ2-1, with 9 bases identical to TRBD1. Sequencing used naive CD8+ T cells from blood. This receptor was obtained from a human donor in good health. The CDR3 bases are TGTGCCAGCAGCAACACCGGGACAGGGCACAATGAGCAGTTCTTC. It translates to CASSNTGTGHNEQFF.